These T cell receptor beta chains were read from a single sample in a study of T cells in localized non-small cell lung cancer. Sequenced by immunoSEQ multiplex PCR; TCRdb stores in-frame clones only, minus some. Here the sample spans 21,000 or so clones, 70% to 90% being singletons. The material sequenced was PBMCs, taken before any cancer treatment. These receptors all come from a woman aged 35-70 years with stage II squamous cell lung carcinoma. Each CDR3 is given with its conserved first and last residue. The D gene is left open where the match is weak. Only part of the rows carry a size: once, few, many, or a class if the clone is expanded.

D gene	J gene	clone size	V gene	CDR3 DNA	CDR3 protein
-	TRBJ2-2	-	TRBV5-8	TGTGCCAGCAGCTTATATAACACCGGGGAGCTGTTTTTT	CASSLYNTGELFF
TRBD1	TRBJ1-4	-	TRBV5-1	TGCGCCAGCAGCCAGGGACAGCGAGCTCTTAATGAAAAACTGTTTTTT	CASSQGQRALNEKLFF
-	TRBJ2-5	-	TRBV4-1	TGCGCCAGCAGCCAACCGACAGGCCGACTGCAAGAGACCCAGTACTTC	CASSQPTGRLQETQYF
TRBD1	TRBJ1-2	few	TRBV2	TGTGCCAGCAGGGACAGGGAGGTCGATGGCTACACCTTC	CASRDREVDGYTF
-	TRBJ1-1	-	TRBV6-5	TGTGCCAGCAGTTACGAGGGCCCCCGGGGCACTGAAGCTTTCTTT	CASSYEGPRGTEAFF
TRBD2	TRBJ2-1	-	TRBV28	TGTGCCAGCATACGACTAGCGGGGCACAATGAGCAGTTCTTC	CASIRLAGHNEQFF
TRBD1	TRBJ2-2	few	TRBV27	TGTGCCAGCAGTTCGACAGGGGCAAACACCGGGGAGCTGTTTTTT	CASSSTGANTGELFF
TRBD2	TRBJ2-1	-	TRBV5-1	TGCGCCAGCAGCTCGCGGGGACTAGCGGCGTACAATGAGCAGTTCTTC	CASSSRGLAAYNEQFF
-	TRBJ2-1	-	TRBV4-3	TGCGCCAGCAGCCAAGATCCCGCGGGGGCCCTCTACAATGAGCAGTTCTTC	CASSQDPAGALYNEQFF
-	TRBJ2-5	-	TRBV2	TGTGCCAGCAGTGAAGAGCCCCAAGAGACCCAGTACTTC	CASSEEPQETQYF
-	TRBJ1-1	-	TRBV7-9	TGTGCCAGCAGCTTAATAAGCCCTGAAGCTTTCTTT	CASSLISPEAFF
-	TRBJ2-6	-	TRBV10-3	TGTGCCATCAGGGACCCACTATTCAGGGCCAACGTCCTGACTTTC	CAIRDPLFRANVLTF
-	TRBJ2-2	-	TRBV2	TGTGCCAGCAGTCCCCTAGGGGCCGGGGAGCTGTTTTTT	CASSPLGAGELFF
TRBD1	TRBJ2-1	-	TRBV19	TGTGCCAGTAGTTGGGGTAAGGGACAGGGGCGCAATGAGCAGTTCTTC	CASSWGKGQGRNEQFF
-	TRBJ1-4	-	TRBV9	TGTGCCAGCAGCGTCTCGGGTCTTAATGAAAAACTGTTTTTT	CASSVSGLNEKLFF
-	TRBJ2-7	-	TRBV7-3	TGTGCCAGCAGCTTACGGGCGGACTCCTACGAGCAGTACTTC	CASSLRADSYEQYF
TRBD2	TRBJ2-7	-	TRBV4-1	TGCGCCAGCAGCCGGGAACTAGCGGGAGGAAGTTACGAGCAGTACTTC	CASSRELAGGSYEQYF
-	TRBJ2-3	-	TRBV10-2	TGCGCCAGCAGTGACCCTCGGGGGAGCACAGATACGCAGTATTTT	CASSDPRGSTDTQYF
-	TRBJ2-1	once	TRBV19	TGTGCCAGTAGTGGTATCAGGGGCGTAAACAATGAGCAGTTCTTC	CASSGIRGVNNEQFF
-	TRBJ2-1	-	TRBV19	TGTGCCAGTTCCGGACAGTGGGACAATGAGCAGTTCTTC	CASSGQWDNEQFF
-	TRBJ2-2	once	TRBV14	TGTGCCAGCAGCCGAATCAGGGGCCCACTTACCGGGGAGCTGTTTTTT	CASSRIRGPLTGELFF
-	TRBJ2-1	few	TRBV7-3	TGTGCCAGCAGCTTACTCGGCGGGACCTCCTACAATGAGCAGTTCTTC	CASSLLGGTSYNEQFF
-	TRBJ1-5	-	TRBV25-1	TGTGCCAGCAGTGAATCGGGGGCGAATCAGCCCCAGCATTTT	CASSESGANQPQHF